This is a list of T cell receptor beta chains from one sample in a study of OX40 agonist ivuxolimab in advanced cancers. Measured with immunoSEQ multiplex PCR; TCRdb has only the in-frame clones, and not every one. The repertoire consists of about 20,000 clones, with approximately 90% occurring once and the leading ten covering about 14%. The sequencing used CD4+ or CD8+ T cells sorted from blood, collected in a trial of the OX40 agonist ivuxolimab. The source is an adult with an advanced solid tumor such as melanoma, head and neck, liver or kidney cancer. Both conserved end residues are part of each CDR3. The D gene is left open where the match is weak. The size of a clone is reported for some rows only, either as once, few or many, or as a class for expanded clones.

size: once
D: NA
J: TRBJ1-1
V: TRBV11-2
CDR3: CASSLGVTTEAFF
DNA: TGTGCCAGCAGCTTAGGCGTAACCACTGAAGCTTTCTTT

size: NA
D: NA
J: TRBJ2-7
V: TRBV11-2
CDR3: CASSLGADSSYEQYF
DNA: TGTGCCAGCAGCTTAGGAGCGGACAGCTCCTACGAGCAGTACTTC

size: NA
D: NA
J: TRBJ1-1
V: TRBV11-2
CDR3: CASSLPGGSTEAFF
DNA: TGTGCCAGCAGCTTACCCGGCGGGTCCACTGAAGCTTTCTTT

size: NA
D: TRBD1
J: TRBJ1-1
V: TRBV14
CDR3: CASSQDPGQRNTEAFF
DNA: TGTGCCAGCAGCCAAGATCCGGGACAGCGGAACACTGAAGCTTTCTTT

size: NA
D: TRBD1
J: TRBJ1-2
V: TRBV15
CDR3: CATSLRQGTTGYTF
DNA: TGTGCCACCAGCCTTCGACAGGGAACGACTGGCTACACCTTC

size: medium-sized
D: NA
J: TRBJ1-1
V: TRBV7-2
CDR3: CASSFTGGDTEAFF
DNA: TGTGCCAGCAGCTTCACAGGAGGGGACACTGAAGCTTTCTTT

size: once
D: TRBD1
J: TRBJ2-5
V: TRBV6-4
CDR3: CASSEKTGDSRETQYF
DNA: TGTGCCAGCAGTGAAAAGACAGGGGATAGTCGGGAGACCCAGTACTTC

size: once
D: NA
J: TRBJ1-4
V: TRBV5-3
CDR3: CASMDSPINEKLFF
DNA: TGTGCCAGCATGGACAGCCCCATAAATGAAAAACTGTTTTTT

size: NA
D: NA
J: TRBJ2-5
V: TRBV19
CDR3: CASSIARTPETQYF
DNA: TGTGCCAGTAGTATAGCGAGGACGCCAGAGACCCAGTACTTC

size: NA
D: NA
J: TRBJ1-5
V: TRBV19
CDR3: CASSIDGGDQPQHF
DNA: TGTGCCAGTAGTATAGATGGGGGGGATCAGCCCCAGCATTTT

size: NA
D: TRBD1
J: TRBJ2-2
V: TRBV29-1
CDR3: CSVEADREVGNTGELFF
DNA: TGCAGCGTTGAGGCGGACAGGGAGGTAGGGAACACCGGGGAGCTGTTTTTT

size: NA
D: TRBD2
J: TRBJ2-1
V: TRBV7-2
CDR3: CASSLRGLADLIYNEQFF
DNA: TGTGCCAGCAGCTTGAGGGGACTAGCAGATTTAATCTACAATGAGCAGTTCTTC

size: NA
D: NA
J: TRBJ2-7
V: TRBV9
CDR3: CASSWSGDPTYEQYF
DNA: TGTGCCAGCAGTTGGTCGGGCGACCCGACCTACGAGCAGTACTTC

size: NA
D: NA
J: TRBJ2-5
V: TRBV29-1
CDR3: CSASRGGETQYF
DNA: TGCAGCGCCTCCCGGGGCGGAGAGACCCAGTACTTC

size: NA
D: NA
J: TRBJ1-1
V: TRBV15
CDR3: CATSSGWGRDTEAFF
DNA: TGTGCCACCAGCAGCGGCTGGGGGCGGGACACTGAAGCTTTCTTT

size: NA
D: NA
J: TRBJ1-2
V: TRBV7-8
CDR3: CASSLGTPGDGYTF
DNA: TGTGCCAGCAGCTTAGGGACGCCGGGGGATGGCTACACCTTC

size: NA
D: NA
J: TRBJ1-2
V: TRBV28
CDR3: CASSLAPNYGYTF
DNA: TGTGCCAGCAGTTTAGCACCGAACTATGGCTACACCTTC

size: NA
D: NA
J: TRBJ1-3
V: TRBV7-6
CDR3: CASSPRGDTWDTIYF
DNA: TGTGCCAGCAGCCCACGGGGAGACACTTGGGACACCATATATTTT

size: NA
D: TRBD1
J: TRBJ1-2
V: TRBV29-1
CDR3: CSVESGTGKDGYTF
DNA: TGCAGCGTTGAGTCGGGGACAGGGAAGGATGGCTACACCTTC

size: NA
D: TRBD1
J: TRBJ1-2
V: TRBV7-8
CDR3: CASSLRGGGYQVGQGQGYTF
DNA: TGTGCCAGCAGCTTAAGAGGAGGGGGCTACCAAGTGGGACAGGGTCAGGGCTACACCTTC

size: NA
D: TRBD1
J: TRBJ2-7
V: TRBV14
CDR3: CASSQDVLRDRRWEQYF
DNA: TGTGCCAGCAGCCAAGACGTTTTACGGGACAGAAGATGGGAGCAGTACTTC

size: NA
D: NA
J: TRBJ1-2
V: TRBV4-1
CDR3: CASSRGPREPSIFYGYTF
DNA: TGCGCCAGCAGCCGCGGTCCTAGGGAGCCGTCGATTTTCTATGGCTACACCTTC

size: NA
D: NA
J: TRBJ2-6
V: TRBV6-1
CDR3: CASSEVGSGTNVLTF
DNA: TGTGCCAGCAGTGAAGTAGGGTCTGGGACCAACGTCCTGACTTTC

size: NA
D: TRBD2
J: TRBJ2-2
V: TRBV29-1
CDR3: CSVEGLAGLVSNTGELFF
DNA: TGCAGCGTCGAGGGACTAGCGGGACTAGTATCGAACACCGGGGAGCTGTTTTTT

size: NA
D: TRBD2
J: TRBJ2-1
V: TRBV5-5
CDR3: CASSLGSGGAYEQFF
DNA: TGTGCCAGCAGCTTGGGTAGCGGGGGGGCCTATGAGCAGTTCTTC

size: NA
D: NA
J: TRBJ2-7
V: TRBV30
CDR3: CAWSTPQWEQYF
DNA: TGTGCCTGGAGTACCCCCCAGTGGGAGCAGTACTTC

size: NA
D: NA
J: TRBJ2-1
V: TRBV7-9
CDR3: CASSQGPGDNEQFF
DNA: TGTGCCAGCAGCCAGGGGCCAGGGGACAATGAGCAGTTCTTC

size: NA
D: NA
J: TRBJ2-7
V: TRBV5-4
CDR3: CASSPTGGGPYEQYF
DNA: TGTGCCAGCAGCCCTACCGGGGGTGGCCCCTACGAGCAGTACTTC

size: few
D: NA
J: TRBJ2-3
V: TRBV27
CDR3: CASISEGGRRTDTQYF
DNA: TGTGCCAGCATCTCGGAAGGAGGGAGGCGCACAGATACGCAGTATTTT

size: NA
D: NA
J: TRBJ1-3
V: TRBV7-8
CDR3: CASSLGVGPESGNTIYF
DNA: TGTGCCAGCAGCTTAGGAGTAGGGCCTGAATCTGGAAACACCATATATTTT

size: NA
D: NA
J: TRBJ2-7
V: TRBV7-9
CDR3: CASSSDFHEQYF
DNA: TGTGCCAGCAGCTCGGACTTCCACGAGCAGTACTTC

size: NA
D: TRBD2
J: TRBJ2-1
V: TRBV2
CDR3: CASSVRLADGNEQFF
DNA: TGTGCCAGCAGTGTGAGACTAGCCGATGGCAATGAGCAGTTCTTC

size: NA
D: TRBD1
J: TRBJ1-5
V: TRBV6-5
CDR3: CASSYPGTANQPQHF
DNA: TGTGCCAGCAGTTACCCCGGGACAGCGAATCAGCCCCAGCATTTT

size: few
D: NA
J: TRBJ2-7
V: TRBV7-6
CDR3: CASRPGDTYEQYF
DNA: TGTGCCAGTAGGCCAGGGGACACCTACGAGCAGTACTTC

size: few
D: NA
J: TRBJ1-4
V: TRBV7-9
CDR3: CASSSLFAGEGKLFF
DNA: TGTGCCAGCAGCTCACTTTTCGCCGGGGAGGGAAAACTGTTTTTT

size: NA
D: NA
J: TRBJ1-4
V: TRBV15
CDR3: CATSPRGGGEKLFF
DNA: TGTGCCACCAGCCCCCGGGGTGGTGGGGAAAAACTGTTTTTT

size: NA
D: TRBD1
J: TRBJ2-7
V: TRBV13
CDR3: CASSSNRGRREQYF
DNA: TGTGCCAGCAGCTCGAACAGGGGTCGGCGGGAGCAGTACTTC

size: few
D: NA
J: TRBJ2-7
V: TRBV2
CDR3: CASSELGNIDSYEQYF
DNA: TGTGCCAGCAGTGAACTTGGTAACATTGACTCCTACGAGCAGTACTTC

size: NA
D: NA
J: TRBJ1-3
V: TRBV28
CDR3: CASSRLKEGSGNTIYF
DNA: TGTGCCAGCAGCCGATTGAAAGAGGGTTCTGGAAACACCATATATTTT

size: once
D: NA
J: TRBJ1-2
V: TRBV4-1
CDR3: CASSQGTPSYGYTF
DNA: TGCGCCAGCAGCCAAGGGACACCGTCCTATGGCTACACCTTC

size: NA
D: NA
J: TRBJ2-2
V: TRBV9
CDR3: CAGSEANTGELFF
DNA: TGTGCCGGGTCCGAGGCGAACACCGGGGAGCTGTTTTTT

size: NA
D: NA
J: TRBJ2-5
V: TRBV5-6
CDR3: CASSLVLEETQYF
DNA: TGTGCCAGCAGCTTGGTACTGGAAGAGACCCAGTACTTC

size: few
D: TRBD2
J: TRBJ2-5
V: TRBV29-1
CDR3: CSVVGTSGRRPRETQYF
DNA: TGCAGCGTGGTCGGGACTAGCGGGAGGAGGCCCCGGGAGACCCAGTACTTC

size: NA
D: TRBD2
J: TRBJ2-7
V: TRBV5-4
CDR3: CASTKGGSREQYF
DNA: TGTGCCAGCACCAAGGGAGGGAGCAGGGAGCAGTACTTC

size: once
D: NA
J: TRBJ2-5
V: TRBV6-5
CDR3: CASSYSPRTYQETQYF
DNA: TGTGCCAGCAGTTACTCCCCCAGAACGTACCAAGAGACCCAGTACTTC

size: NA
D: NA
J: TRBJ2-3
V: TRBV7-9
CDR3: CASSSGFIGGPDTQYF
DNA: TGTGCCAGCAGCTCCGGGTTTATCGGGGGGCCAGATACGCAGTATTTT

size: NA
D: NA
J: TRBJ2-7
V: TRBV15
CDR3: CATSSPLSEQYF
DNA: TGTGCCACCAGCAGTCCCCTGTCCGAGCAGTACTTC

size: NA
D: NA
J: TRBJ1-1
V: TRBV11-2
CDR3: CASTFGGVGAINTEAFF
DNA: TGTGCCAGCACCTTTGGGGGAGTTGGGGCGATAAACACTGAAGCTTTCTTT

size: NA
D: NA
J: TRBJ2-7
V: TRBV13
CDR3: CASSLGRDEQYF
DNA: TGTGCCAGCAGCTTAGGGAGGGACGAGCAGTACTTC